This section outlines one TCR beta chain sequence together with its context. The protocol was immunoSEQ multiplex PCR, while the TCRdb copy is restricted to in-frame clones and leaves out a portion. The table records a few hundred thousand clones, 70% to 90% of them present only once. This specimen belongs to a study of blood T cell repertoires in COVID-19. Germline V gene lookup returns CDR1 SGHTA and CDR2 FQGNSA. The CDR3 consists of 14 residues. Trimming removed 0 bases from V and 8 bases from J, with 10 bases in between. Sequenced sample: PBMCs or T cells enriched from blood (not recorded which). The rearrangement uses TRBV7-2 and TRBJ1-4; no definite D call. The receptor was isolated from a woman aged 50 to 60 who had been exposed to COVID-19. CDR3 region: CASSLAPGREKLFF. DNA of the CDR3: TGTGCCAGCAGCTTAGCGCCAGGTCGAGAAAAACTGTTTTTT. Based on the CDR3 plus reference TRBV7-2 and TRBJ1-4, the full variable domain is GAGVSQSPSNKVTEKGKDVELRCDPISGHTALYWYRQSLGQGLEFLIYFQGNSAPDKSGLPSDRFSAERTGGSVSTLTIQRTQQEDSAVYLCASSLAPGREKLFFGSGTQLSVL.